Each of the 23 T cell receptor beta chains below was sequenced from the same sample in a study of CD8 T cells in ankylosing spondylitis. No antigens are known for them. TCRdb reanalysed the 5' RACE reads using MiXCR and keeps one entry per CDR3 protein. The data show about 330,000 distinct CDR3 sequences, 6.5% to 10% seen once. Overall study findings and caveats: For ankylosing spondylitis blood, a TCR beta motif of about eight highly homologous variants appeared characteristic.

Sequenced input: blood, either unsorted or a sorted T cell fraction (not recorded which). The source of these receptors is a male donor with ankylosing spondylitis.

This clonotype was observed at least ten times. The chain links TRBV20-1 to TRBJ2-3; D assignment may be TRBD1 or TRBD2 (5 bases each). The V end lost 2 bases, the J end lost 1 base, and 16 bases lay between the germline ends. The CDR3 is 16 residues long. Germline V gene sequence: CDR1 DFQATT, CDR2 SNEGSKA (reference sequence). CDR3 nucleotide sequence: TGCAGTGCTAGAAGTTGGGACCTCGAGGGCACAGATACGCAGTATTTT. Protein product: CSARSWDLEGTDTQYF.

Note on this clonotype: The junction and the germline gene differ at one end; a read error may be behind it. CDR3 sequence: CASSLAEGAGQFF. Written as DNA, the CDR3 is TGTGCTAGCAGCTTAGCGGAGGGGGCTGGGCAGTTCTTC. The chain uses TRBV7-7 and TRBJ2-1, with D perhaps matching TRBD1 (7 bases). Per germline, CDR1 SSHAT and CDR2 FNYEAQ (reference sequence). The CDR3 is 13 amino acids.

Ten or more counts support this clonotype. The rearrangement links TRBV4-2 to TRBJ2-1, with 10 bases aligning to TRBD2. The germline CDR1 and CDR2 sequences are LGHNA and YNFKEQ. There are 20 residues in the CDR3. The ends lost 0 bases at V and 3 bases at J; junction bases unmatched: 14. The chain's CDR3 is CASSQDANSPSGSVYNEQFF. CDR3 coding DNA: TGTGCCAGCAGCCAAGACGCGAATTCTCCTAGCGGGAGCGTCTACAATGAGCAGTTCTTC.

V and J are TRBV12-3 or TRBV12-4 and TRBJ2-1, with 8 bases matching TRBD1. The CDR3 totals 15 residues. V gave up 4 bases and J gave up 4 bases; unmatched junction bases: 6. This CDR3 reads CASSSTGEWYNEQFF. In DNA form, the CDR3 reads TGTGCCAGCAGTTCGACAGGGGAATGGTACAATGAGCAGTTCTTC.

This clonotype was counted only a few times. The rearrangement links TRBV5-1 to TRBJ1-3; D gene unclear. V gave up 3 bases and J gave up 2 bases, with 12 bases separating them. The CDR3 has 15 residues. The germline V gene encodes CDR1 SGHRS and CDR2 YFSETQ. The CDR3: CASSSGEVPGNTIYF. In nucleotides, the CDR3 is TGCGCCAGCAGCTCGGGAGAGGTGCCTGGAAACACCATATATTTT.

The table lists this clonotype with many counts. The rearrangement uses TRBV7-3 and TRBJ2-1; possible D gene TRBD1, 6 bases. The V end was cut by 2 bases, the J end by 4 bases, with 6 bases between. The CDR3 is 13 amino acids. The germline V gene has CDR1 SGHTA and CDR2 FQGTGA. The CDR3 nucleotides read TGTGCCAGCAGCTTAGACAGGTACAATGAGCAGTTCTTC. This encodes CASSLDRYNEQFF.

This sequence joins TRBV20-1 and TRBJ2-2; D possibly matches TRBD1 or TRBD2 (5 bases each). CDR3 length: 16 residues. Trimming took 0 bases from V and 1 from J, leaving 12 bases between them. In germline, CDR1 is DFQATT, CDR2 SNEGSKA (reference sequence). CDR3 bases: TGCAGTGCTAGAGATCTGGGGGATGTGAACACCGGGGAGCTGTTTTTT. It codes for CSARDLGDVNTGELFF.

The chain links TRBV28 to TRBJ2-7; TRBD2 aligns across 7 bases. CDR3 length: 13 residues. The junction had 8 bases not matched to a gene; V was cut back by 6 bases and J by 6 bases. Germline CDR1 and CDR2: MDHEN and SYDVKM. This CDR3 is CASSLGLVSEQYF. The CDR3 nucleotides read TGTGCCAGCAGCCTCGGACTAGTATCCGAGCAGTACTTC.

This clonotype was found many times. This rearrangement joins TRBV20-1 to TRBJ2-1; D is unclear. Trimming took off 6 bases at V and 6 bases at J, with 9 bases between the two ends. From germline, CDR1 is DFQATT and CDR2 SNEGSKA (reference sequence). The CDR3 sequence is 11 residues long. The CDR3 region is CSAIYPNEQFF. The CDR3 region has the DNA TGCAGTGCGATCTATCCCAATGAGCAGTTCTTC.

This clonotype was seen at least ten times. The J gene is TRBJ2-1, the V gene TRBV5-1; D is perhaps TRBD2 (5 bases). Between the trimmed V and J ends, which lost 0 bases and 9 bases, there was a span of 19 bases. Germline V lookup: CDR1 SGHRS, CDR2 YFSETQ. The CDR3 is 16 residues long. CDR3 sequence (DNA): TGCGCCAGCAGCTTGGAATCGAATAGCGACTGGGGTGAGCAGTTCTTC. Its translation: CASSLESNSDWGEQFF.

The V and J genes are TRBV5-1 and TRBJ2-5; TRBD2 matches 7 bases. The CDR3 runs to 13 residues. The V gene end was trimmed by 4 bases and the J gene end by 3 bases; junction bases not matched to a gene: 3. Germline V gene lookup returns CDR1 SGHRS and CDR2 YFSETQ. The CDR3 here is CASSAGVEETQYF. As DNA, the CDR3 is TGCGCCAGCAGCGCGGGAGTCGAAGAGACCCAGTACTTC. Variable domain in full (rest from reference TRBV5-1 and TRBJ2-5): KAGVTQTPRYLIKTRGQQVTLSCSPISGHRSVSWYQQTPGQGLQFLFEYFSETQRNKGNFPGRFSGRQFSNSRSEMNVSTLELGDSALYLCASSAGVEETQYFGPGTRLLVL.

This clonotype was observed a handful of times. The CDR3 DNA is TGCGCCAGCAGCTCCGTGGGGCAGAGCTCCTACGAGCAGTACTTC. Translation: CASSSVGQSSYEQYF. V is TRBV5-1 and J is TRBJ2-7, with D possibly matching TRBD1 (5 bases). Trimming left V 3 bases short and J 0 bases short, with 13 bases between. This CDR3 comprises 15 residues. Germline V gene sequence: CDR1 SGHRS, CDR2 YFSETQ.

The sample holds a few counts of this clonotype. This rearrangement joins TRBV30 to TRBJ2-7; 7 positions agree with TRBD2. Trimming took 4 bases from V and 5 from J; bases not matched to a gene: 14. Germline CDR1 reads GTSNPN; CDR2 reads SVGIG (reference sequence). The CDR3 extends over 15 amino acids. CDR3: CAWTPSREESDEQYF. Here the CDR3 DNA reads TGTGCCTGGACCCCGTCCCGGGAGGAATCTGACGAGCAGTACTTC.

This clonotype was picked up many times. The V gene is TRBV7-9, the J gene TRBJ2-1, with TRBD2 matching over 10 bases. CDR1 and CDR2 from the germline V gene are SEHNR and FQNEAQ (reference sequence). The CDR3 has 14 residues. V trimming: 2 bases; J trimming: 7 bases; junction bases outside the gene matches: 2. CDR3 sequence: CASSLPGLANEQFF. The CDR3 bases are TGTGCCAGCAGCTTACCGGGACTAGCGAATGAGCAGTTCTTC.

This clonotype was observed a handful of times. V usage is TRBV27 and J usage is TRBJ2-7; TRBD2 agrees at 9 bases. Germline trimming cut 6 bases from V and 1 base from J; bases unmatched to any gene: 7. This CDR3 region has 15 residues. Per the germline V gene, CDR1 is MNHEY and CDR2 is SMNVEV (reference sequence). The CDR3 coding sequence is TGTGCCAGCAGCTACCTGGCGGGAGGGTCCTACGAGCAGTACTTC. Translated: CASSYLAGGSYEQYF.

CDR3 coding DNA: TGTGCCAGTAGTATGTCTGGGGAGCAGTACTTC. The encoded protein is CASSMSGEQYF. This chain connects TRBV19 to TRBJ2-7; no clear D gene. The CDR3 is 11 amino acids. The V gene lost 3 bases and the J gene lost 7 bases, with 7 bases spanning the gap. Germline V lookup: CDR1 LNHDA, CDR2 SQIVND (reference sequence).

This chain connects TRBV29-1 to TRBJ1-2; D not resolved. The germline V and J ends were trimmed by 6 bases and 8 bases, with 4 bases remaining between them. The CDR3 has 8 residues. Germline V lookup: CDR1 SQVTM, CDR2 ANQGSEA. This chain's CDR3 is CSVQGYTF. The CDR3 nucleotides read TGCAGCGTGCAGGGCTACACCTTC.

The chain couples TRBV7-9 to TRBJ2-2; 7 bases agree with TRBD2. The V gene end was trimmed by 5 bases and the J gene end by 1 base; junction bases not matched to a gene: 10. The CDR3 length is 17 residues. The germline gives CDR1 SEHNR, CDR2 FQNEAQ (reference sequence). CDR3 in amino acids: CASSPTAGRGNTGELFF. The DNA of the CDR3 is TGTGCCAGCAGCCCTACGGCAGGGAGGGGGAACACCGGGGAGCTGTTTTTT.

The chain links TRBV9 to TRBJ2-4; 7 bases are a match to TRBD2. V gave up 4 bases and J gave up 0 bases; unmatched junction bases: 19. The CDR3 totals 20 residues. CDR1 is SGDLS and CDR2 is YYNGEE in the germline V gene. The CDR3 region has the DNA TGTGCCAGCAGCTTAACTTCCCCAGCGGGATTAATCCTAGCCAAAAACATTCAGTACTTC. Residues: CASSLTSPAGLILAKNIQYF.

The sample holds a few counts of this clonotype. CDR3 DNA: TGCAGTGCTAGTCCCGGGAGAATCTACAATGAGCAGTTCTTC. Its protein is CSASPGRIYNEQFF. The chain couples TRBV20-1 to TRBJ2-1, with D possibly being TRBD2 (6 bases). The CDR3 is made up of 14 amino acids. Trimming removed 3 bases from V and 3 bases from J, with 12 bases in between. Germline CDR1 reads DFQATT; CDR2 reads SNEGSKA (reference sequence).

This clonotype was seen a few times. The J gene is TRBJ1-2, the V gene TRBV9; 7 bases line up with TRBD1. V was clipped by 0 bases and J by 5 bases; unmatched bases: 4. CDR1 is SGDLS and CDR2 is YYNGEE in the germline V gene. The CDR3 consists of 14 residues. The DNA of the CDR3 is TGTGCCAGCAGCGTAGCGGGACAGCCATATGGCTACACCTTC. It encodes CASSVAGQPYGYTF.

The CDR3 is CASSKPGRYNEQFF. The CDR3 DNA follows: TGCGCCAGCAGCAAACCGGGACGGTACAATGAGCAGTTCTTC. The gene calls are TRBV5-1 and TRBJ2-1, with D perhaps TRBD1 or TRBD2 (5 bases each). Germline V CDR1 and CDR2: SGHRS, YFSETQ. This CDR3 has 14 residues. Trimming took off 4 bases at V and 4 bases at J, with 12 bases between the two ends.

The chain links TRBV4-3 to TRBJ2-7; D is undetermined. CDR1 is LGHNA and CDR2 is YSLEER in the germline V gene. Trimming took off 4 bases at V and 3 bases at J, with 16 bases between the two ends. This CDR3 is 15 amino acids long. In DNA form, the CDR3 reads TGCGCCAGCAGCCTCAGCCTCAGCGTCCGCTACGAGCAGTACTTC. Protein: CASSLSLSVRYEQYF.